Presented here are 5 T cell receptor beta chains from one specimen sequenced in a study of early T cells in non-severe SARS-CoV-2 infection. TCRdb independently ran MiXCR on the 5' RACE reads; one entry per CDR3 protein. The sample lists roughly 86,000 distinct CDR3 sequences; 5.5% to 7.5% were seen once. Material: whole blood. These receptors were collected from an adult who was a healthcare worker with PCR-confirmed SARS-CoV-2 infection or an uninfected control (not recorded which).

This clonotype was observed at least ten times. V gene TRBV12-3 or TRBV12-4 combines with J gene TRBJ1-1; no reliable D call. V dropped 5 bases and J dropped 5 bases, with 9 bases sitting between them. This CDR3 region has 12 residues. The CDR3 DNA reads as TGTGCCAGCAGTCCCCTCTTTACTGAAGCTTTCTTT. It encodes CASSPLFTEAFF.

This clonotype was picked up a small number of times. The gene calls are TRBV18 and TRBJ2-7; 9 bases map to TRBD1. CDR3 length: 14 amino acids. The germline gives CDR1 KGHSH, CDR2 LQKENI. V shed 3 bases and J 6 bases; nucleotides not matched to a gene: 6. The DNA for the CDR3 is TGTGCCAGCTCACCCAGGACAGGGGAGGGCGAGCAGTACTTC. It codes for CASSPRTGEGEQYF. Looking up the rest from reference TRBV18 and TRBJ2-7 gives the full variable domain: NAGVMQNPRHLVRRRGQEARLRCSPMKGHSHVYWYRQLPEEGLKFMVYLQKENIIDESGMPKERFSAEFPKEGPSILRIQQVVRGDSAAYFCASSPRTGEGEQYFGPGTRLTVT.

The V and J genes are TRBV18 and TRBJ1-6, with D hard to call. CDR3 length: 16 amino acids. CDR1 is KGHSH, CDR2 LQKENI, per germline. Between the trimmed V and J ends, which lost 2 bases and 4 bases, there was a span of 12 bases. CDR3 coding DNA: TGTGCCAGCTCACCAATGCCAGGCCCTTATAATTCACCCCTCCACTTT. Translated, it gives CASSPMPGPYNSPLHF. The whole variable domain, remainder taken from reference TRBV18 and TRBJ1-6, is NAGVMQNPRHLVRRRGQEARLRCSPMKGHSHVYWYRQLPEEGLKFMVYLQKENIIDESGMPKERFSAEFPKEGPSILRIQQVVRGDSAAYFCASSPMPGPYNSPLHFGNGTRLTVT.

The chain employs TRBV28 and TRBJ1-2; 8 positions agree with TRBD1. Germline V gene data show CDR1 as MDHEN and CDR2 as SYDVKM. Trimming cost V 3 bases and J 5 bases; bases outside gene matches: 5. The CDR3 runs to 14 residues. The CDR3 coding sequence is TGTGCCAGCAGTTTGCGACAGGGGAATTATGGCTACACCTTC. This codes for CASSLRQGNYGYTF.

This clonotype was found many times. The chain couples TRBV7-6 to TRBJ1-1; D remains ambiguous. Germline V gene data show CDR1 as SGHVS and CDR2 as FNYEAQ. V was cut by 6 bases and J by 2 bases, with 7 bases left in between. CDR3 length: 12 amino acids. CDR3 loop: CASRDRNTEAFF. CDR3 bases: TGTGCCAGCAGAGACCGTAACACTGAAGCTTTCTTT.